Following are 29 T cell receptor beta chains from one sample sequenced in a study of identical twins. Via MiXCR, TCRdb re-called the 5' RACE reads, giving one row per CDR3 protein. This table has 150,000 or so distinct CDR3 sequences, around 3.4% appearing once. Sequenced: memory T cells sorted from blood. The receptors here all came from a man aged 18-30 years in good health.

The table lists this clonotype with many counts. The rearrangement links TRBV4-3 to TRBJ2-1; perhaps D is TRBD1 or TRBD2 (6 bases each). This CDR3 is built from 16 residues. Trimming pared 1 base from V and 6 bases from J, leaving 16 bases between. CDR1 is LGHNA, CDR2 YSLEER, per germline. The CDR3 region has the DNA TGCGCCAGCAGCCAAGTGGTTCGGGGGCTGGTCAATGAGCAGTTCTTC. Translating it yields CASSQVVRGLVNEQFF.

This clonotype was seen ten or more times. This chain joins TRBV12-3 or TRBV12-4 and TRBJ1-1; no reliable D call. The V and J ends lost 3 bases and 6 bases respectively, with 5 bases between them. The CDR3 totals 11 residues. The CDR3 sequence is CASSFIAEAFF. The DNA for the CDR3 is TGTGCCAGCAGTTTTATCGCTGAAGCTTTCTTT.

This clonotype was counted ten times or more. The chain uses TRBV5-1 and TRBJ2-7; 8 bases line up with TRBD2. Per the germline V gene, CDR1 is SGHRS and CDR2 is YFSETQ. The CDR3 is 14 residues long. V trimming: 6 bases; J trimming: 0 bases; junction bases outside the gene matches: 5. CDR3: CASTLSGTSYEQYF. DNA for the CDR3: TGCGCCAGCACCCTTAGCGGGACCTCCTACGAGCAGTACTTC.

This clonotype was found a few times. The chain recombines TRBV4-3 with TRBJ2-1; 7 bases map to TRBD1. This CDR3 comprises 16 residues. J gave up 2 bases and V 0 bases, and 4 bases lay outside the gene matches. The germline V gene has CDR1 LGHNA and CDR2 YSLEER. CDR3 DNA: TGCGCCAGCAGCCAAGAGGGACAGCCGGCCTACAATGAGCAGTTCTTC. Protein sequence: CASSQEGQPAYNEQFF.

Of note for this clonotype: A single base separates this from a much larger clone, so it may be a read error. The CDR3 coding sequence is TGTGCCAGCAGCTTTGGACAGCCTGGGGCCAACGTCCTGACTTTC. Translated, it gives CASSFGQPGANVLTF. V gene TRBV5-6 combines with J gene TRBJ2-6; possible D gene TRBD1, 6 bases. CDR1 is SGHDT and CDR2 is YYEEEE in the germline V gene. Between the trimmed V and J ends, which lost 2 bases and 2 bases, there was a span of 8 bases. There are 15 residues in the CDR3.

This clonotype was seen ten or more times. This sequence joins TRBV29-1 and TRBJ1-1; maybe TRBD1 (5 bases). Deletions cut 7 bases from V and 4 bases from J, with 13 bases between. This CDR3 region has 12 residues. Germline assignment: CDR1 SQVTM and CDR2 ANQGSEA. The CDR3 sequence is CSGDRGSTEAFF. The CDR3 region has the DNA TGCAGCGGGGATAGGGGTTCCACTGAAGCTTTCTTT.

This sequence joins TRBV19 and TRBJ2-5; D might be TRBD1 (6 bases). The CDR3 has 15 residues. Germline assignment: CDR1 LNHDA and CDR2 SQIVND (reference sequence). The V end was cut by 5 bases, the J end by 2 bases, with 15 bases between. CDR3 in DNA: TGTGCCAGTAGTCCGACGGACAGTAAACAAGAGACCCAGTACTTC. Amino acids: CASSPTDSKQETQYF.

This clonotype was detected many times. The chain recombines TRBV12-5 with TRBJ2-1; 10 bases map to TRBD2. The CDR3 is made up of 17 amino acids. Trimming at V came to 1 base and at J to 5 bases, leaving 8 bases not matched to a gene. CDR1 and CDR2 (germline): LGHNT, FRNRAP. Here the CDR3 reads CASGLAHLAGVDNEQFF. The DNA for the CDR3 is TGTGCTAGTGGTTTGGCCCATCTAGCGGGAGTCGACAATGAGCAGTTCTTC.

This clonotype was detected ten times or more. The J gene is TRBJ2-1, the V gene TRBV20-1, with TRBD2 matching over 8 bases. Germline CDR1 is DFQATT and CDR2 is SNEGSKA (reference sequence). This CDR3 is built from 17 residues. Unmatched junction bases numbered 7, after V lost 0 bases and J lost 0 bases. Written as DNA, the CDR3 is TGCAGTGCTAGAGATTTAGGCGGGAGGACCTCCTACAATGAGCAGTTCTTC. It translates to CSARDLGGRTSYNEQFF.

This clonotype occurred many times. The chain combines TRBV20-1 with TRBJ2-5, with TRBD1 identical over 7 bases. V was pared by 4 bases and J by 1 base, with 9 bases of the junction left unmatched. CDR3 length: 15 residues. Looked up from germline, CDR1 is DFQATT and CDR2 is SNEGSKA (reference sequence). The CDR3 DNA reads TGCAGTGCTATAATGGCGGACAGGACCCAAGAGACCCAGTACTTC. This codes for CSAIMADRTQETQYF.

This clonotype was recorded many times. The chain has TRBV3-1 and TRBJ1-1; D perhaps matches TRBD1 (5 bases). V was trimmed by 4 bases and J by 6 bases, leaving 18 bases between them. Germline lookup yields CDR1 LGHDT and CDR2 YNNKEL (reference sequence). This CDR3 is built from 15 residues. The CDR3 DNA reads TGTGCCAGCAGCCCCCAGGGAAATGGCAATTCTGAAGCTTTCTTT. It is translated as CASSPQGNGNSEAFF.

At least ten counts were recorded for this clonotype. The chain links TRBV6-2 or TRBV6-3 to TRBJ1-5; 9 positions match TRBD1. Germline V CDR1 and CDR2: MNHEY, SVGEGT. There are 15 residues in the CDR3. With 1 base clipped from V and 3 bases from J, the junction kept 1 base outside the gene matches. The CDR3 DNA reads TGTGCCAGCAGTTACTGGGACAGGGACAATCAGCCCCAGCATTTT. Its protein product is CASSYWDRDNQPQHF.

This clonotype was counted ten times or more. The V call is TRBV14, the J call TRBJ2-5; the D gene could be TRBD1 or TRBD2 (5 bases each). CDR1 is SGHDN and CDR2 is FVKESK in the germline V gene. CDR3 size: 13 residues. Trimming removed 2 bases from V and 5 bases from J, with 9 bases in between. The CDR3 coding sequence is TGTGCCAGCAGCCAATGGGGGATTGAGACCCAGTACTTC. Its translation is CASSQWGIETQYF. Full variable domain (rest looked up from reference TRBV14 and TRBJ2-5): EAGVTQFPSHSVIEKGQTVTLRCDPISGHDNLYWYRRVMGKEIKFLLHFVKESKQDESGMPNNRFLAERTGGTYSTLKVQPAELEDSGVYFCASSQWGIETQYFGPGTRLLVL.

This clonotype was seen many times. The J gene is TRBJ1-6, the V gene TRBV20-1, with D unclear. Trimming pared 5 bases from V and 9 bases from J, leaving 14 bases between. The CDR3 is made up of 13 amino acids. Germline V gives CDR1 DFQATT, CDR2 SNEGSKA (reference sequence). The CDR3 DNA follows: TGCAGTGCTCGTAAAGGCTCTGGTTCACCCCTCCACTTT. It yields the protein CSARKGSGSPLHF.

The rearrangement links TRBV4-1 to TRBJ1-1, with TRBD1 matching 10 bases. This CDR3 spans 16 amino acids. The ends lost 1 base at V and 6 bases at J; junction bases unmatched: 8. Per the germline V gene, CDR1 is MGHRA and CDR2 is YSYEKL. Here the CDR3 reads CASSQVGDRGHPEAFF. The DNA for the CDR3 is TGCGCCAGCAGCCAAGTAGGGGACAGGGGCCACCCTGAAGCTTTCTTT.

This clonotype was seen at least ten times. CDR3 DNA sequence: TGTGCCAGCAGACCCAACTCTGGAAACACCATATATTTT. This codes for CASRPNSGNTIYF. V and J are TRBV12-3 or TRBV12-4 and TRBJ1-3; D uncertain. V was trimmed by 6 bases and J by 0 bases, leaving 6 bases between them. CDR3 length: 13 amino acids.

There are many counts of this clonotype. The rearrangement joins TRBV20-1 to TRBJ2-3; 8 nucleotides line up with TRBD2. Germline CDR1 DFQATT, CDR2 SNEGSKA (reference sequence). The CDR3 sequence is 14 residues long. Trimming at V came to 4 bases and at J to 1 base, leaving 4 bases not matched to a gene. CDR3 protein: CSAKETSGTDTQYF. DNA for the CDR3: TGCAGTGCTAAGGAGACTAGCGGCACAGATACGCAGTATTTT.

In this sample, this clonotype turned up many times. This rearrangement joins TRBV5-6 to TRBJ2-5, with 8 bases that match TRBD2. Germline values: CDR1 SGHDT, CDR2 YYEEEE. This CDR3 spans 15 amino acids. V shed 4 bases and J 4 bases; nucleotides not matched to a gene: 9. The CDR3 DNA reads TGTGCCAGCAGCAAAGGGACTAGATTCGGAGAGACCCAGTACTTC. The encoded protein is CASSKGTRFGETQYF.

This clonotype has at least ten counts. The chain has TRBV6-5 and TRBJ2-3, with a weak D call TRBD2 (5 bases). Trimming stripped 1 base from V and 0 bases from J, with 8 bases between. This CDR3 is built from 15 residues. Per the germline V gene, CDR1 is MNHEY and CDR2 is SVGAGI. Here the CDR3 reads CASSYLRGSTDTQYF. CDR3 DNA sequence: TGTGCCAGCAGTTACTTACGCGGGAGCACAGATACGCAGTATTTT.

The table lists this clonotype with many counts. J is TRBJ1-1 and V is TRBV11-2, with D tentatively TRBD1 (5 bases). The CDR3 covers 16 residues. Germline assignment: CDR1 SGHAT and CDR2 FQNNGV. The germline V and J ends were trimmed by 4 bases and 7 bases, with 22 bases remaining between them. CDR3 sequence (DNA): TGTGCCAGCAGCTCATTCGGCGGGGGGTGGAACGGTGAAGCTTTCTTT. The encoded protein is CASSSFGGGWNGEAFF.

This clonotype was counted many times. The V gene is TRBV5-5, the J gene TRBJ1-5; 9 nucleotides line up with TRBD1. CDR1 is SGHKS and CDR2 is YYEKEE in the germline V gene (reference sequence). The CDR3 spans 15 residues. V lost 2 bases to trimming and J lost 4 bases; unmatched junction nucleotides: 4. The CDR3 DNA reads as TGTGCCAGCAGCTTTTCCGGGACAGGGAATCAGCCCCAGCATTTT. This codes for CASSFSGTGNQPQHF.

This clonotype has ten or more counts. The chain employs TRBV10-3 and TRBJ2-7; D gene ambiguous. This CDR3 spans 11 amino acids. The germline V gene encodes CDR1 ENHRY and CDR2 SYGVKD. Trimming took off 3 bases at V and 5 bases at J, with 5 bases between the two ends. CDR3 coding DNA: TGTGCCATCAGTGATGGGGACGAGCAGTACTTC. This translates into CAISDGDEQYF.

This clonotype was observed many times. The chain carries TRBV11-2 and TRBJ2-2; no definite D call. Looked up from germline, CDR1 is SGHAT and CDR2 is FQNNGV. V dropped 2 bases and J dropped 11 bases, with 12 bases sitting between them. The CDR3 covers 13 residues. The CDR3 nucleotides are TGTGCCAGCAGCTTATCTAACAGTCCCGAGCTGTTTTTT. It specifies CASSLSNSPELFF.

At least ten counts were recorded for this clonotype. J is TRBJ2-1 and V is TRBV5-1; D perhaps matches TRBD1 (5 bases). V lost 0 bases to trimming and J lost 7 bases, with 11 bases between them. Germline V gives CDR1 SGHRS, CDR2 YFSETQ. This CDR3 contains 14 residues. The CDR3 sequence: CASSLAYRGNEQFF. The CDR3, as DNA: TGCGCCAGCAGCTTGGCTTATAGGGGAAATGAGCAGTTCTTC.

This clonotype was recorded at least ten times. The V and J genes are TRBV20-1 and TRBJ2-3; D assignment may be TRBD1 or TRBD2 (7 bases each). Germline V gene data show CDR1 as DFQATT and CDR2 as SNEGSKA (reference sequence). The CDR3 spans 15 residues. V lost 4 bases, J lost 3 bases, and 17 bases lay in between. The CDR3 region is CSATRGGGMTDTQYF. The CDR3 DNA is TGCAGTGCTACCAGGGGGGGCGGGATGACAGATACGCAGTATTTT.

The sample holds many counts of this clonotype. The rearrangement uses TRBV5-1 and TRBJ2-1, with D possibly TRBD2 on 6 matching bases. The ends were cut back, 0 bases at V and 2 bases at J, with 15 bases in the middle. Per the germline V gene, CDR1 is SGHRS and CDR2 is YFSETQ. The CDR3 has 17 residues. The CDR3 DNA reads as TGCGCCAGCAGCTTGGGACTAGGGGCGGGACCCTACAATGAGCAGTTCTTC. Its protein is CASSLGLGAGPYNEQFF.

By sample fraction, this clonotype is medium-sized. V and J are TRBV7-8 and TRBJ2-1, with D perhaps assigned TRBD1 or TRBD2 (7 bases each). There are 16 residues in the CDR3. Germline-derived CDR1 and CDR2 are SGHVS and FQNEAQ. The V gene lost 5 bases and the J gene lost 11 bases, with 25 bases spanning the gap. The CDR3 region has the DNA TGTGCCAGCAGCCCAGGGGGGGTTAGGACAACCCATCAGCAGTTCTTC. Its protein is CASSPGGVRTTHQQFF.

Ten or more counts support this clonotype. The gene calls are TRBV25-1 and TRBJ1-5; 7 nucleotides match TRBD1. With V trimmed by 4 bases and J by 0 bases, 6 bases remained unmatched. Per germline, CDR1 MGHDK and CDR2 SYGVNS. This CDR3 spans 16 amino acids. The CDR3 DNA follows: TGTGCCAGCAGTGCCCGGACAGGAGATAGCAATCAGCCCCAGCATTTT. Encoded protein: CASSARTGDSNQPQHF.

This clonotype was counted ten times or more. This sequence joins TRBV12-3 or TRBV12-4 and TRBJ1-3; D remains ambiguous. V gave up 5 bases and J gave up 1 base, with 9 bases separating them. The CDR3 runs to 14 residues. CDR3 protein: CASSPGSSGNTIYF. The CDR3 region has the DNA TGTGCCAGCAGTCCGGGTTCATCTGGAAACACCATATATTTT.